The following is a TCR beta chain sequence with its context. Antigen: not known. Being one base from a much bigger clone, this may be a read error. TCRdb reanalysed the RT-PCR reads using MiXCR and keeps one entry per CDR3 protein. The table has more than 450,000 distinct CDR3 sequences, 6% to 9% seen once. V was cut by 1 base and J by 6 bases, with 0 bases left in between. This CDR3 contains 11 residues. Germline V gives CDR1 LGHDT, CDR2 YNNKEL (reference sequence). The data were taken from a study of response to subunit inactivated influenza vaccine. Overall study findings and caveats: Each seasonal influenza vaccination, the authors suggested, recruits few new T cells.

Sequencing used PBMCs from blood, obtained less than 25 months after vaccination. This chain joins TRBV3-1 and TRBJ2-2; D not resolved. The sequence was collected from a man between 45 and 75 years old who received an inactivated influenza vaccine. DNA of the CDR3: TGTGCCAGCAGCCAAGCCGGGGAGCTGTTTTTT. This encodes CASSQAGELFF.